Shown below are 27 T cell receptor beta chains from a single sample sequenced in a study of OX40 agonist ivuxolimab in advanced cancers. Clones were read by immunoSEQ multiplex PCR, and TCRdb kept only the in-frame ones, dropping some. The table records 20,000 to 25,000 clones, less than 90% of them present only once. The source was CD4+ or CD8+ T cells sorted from blood, collected in a trial of the OX40 agonist ivuxolimab. The source is an adult with an advanced solid tumor such as melanoma, head and neck, liver or kidney cancer.

The CDR3 nucleotides read TGTGCCAGCAGTGAAGACAGGGGCAATCAGCCCCAGCATTTT. Translated, it gives CASSEDRGNQPQHF. V gene TRBV6-1 combines with J gene TRBJ1-5, with a weak D call TRBD1 (6 bases). The V and J ends lost 1 base and 2 bases respectively, with 6 bases between them. CDR1 is MNHNS and CDR2 is SASEGT in the germline V gene. The CDR3 has 14 amino acids.

V usage is TRBV7-9 and J usage is TRBJ2-2, with D possibly being TRBD2 (6 bases). The CDR3 contains 12 residues. The germline V gene encodes CDR1 SEHNR and CDR2 FQNEAQ (reference sequence). V was pared by 5 bases and J by 6 bases, with 7 bases between. The CDR3 loop reads CASSGEAGELFF. For the CDR3, the DNA is TGTGCCAGCAGCGGGGAGGCCGGGGAGCTGTTTTTT.

The J gene is TRBJ1-2, the V gene TRBV6-5; D remains ambiguous. Germline loops: CDR1 MNHEY, CDR2 SVGAGI. The ends were cut back, 2 bases at V and 5 bases at J, with 12 bases in the middle. This CDR3 contains 14 residues. CDR3 DNA: TGTGCCAGCAGTTACGTGGGCCCTCCTTATGGCTACACCTTC. This codes for CASSYVGPPYGYTF.

About this clone: This specimen includes other DNA sequences encoding the same CDR3. V is TRBV27 and J is TRBJ2-7, with D perhaps TRBD1 (7 bases). CDR1 and CDR2 from the germline V gene are MNHEY and SMNVEV (reference sequence). This CDR3 comprises 12 residues. The germline V and J ends were trimmed by 5 bases and 6 bases, with 11 bases remaining between them. This CDR3 is CASSPQGGEQYF. CDR3 in DNA: TGTGCCAGCAGTCCCCAGGGGGGCGAGCAGTACTTC.

This clone came up a few times. The CDR3 region has the DNA TGTGCCAGCAGTGATGGTGGGAACACAGATACGCAGTATTTT. It yields the protein CASSDGGNTDTQYF. The rearrangement uses TRBV2 and TRBJ2-3; no reliable D call. V lost 3 bases, J lost 2 bases, and 9 bases lay in between. Germline CDR1 and CDR2: SNHLY and FYNNEI. CDR3 length: 14 residues.

The chain is built from TRBV2 and TRBJ2-7; D is perhaps TRBD2 (5 bases). V gave up 7 bases and J gave up 4 bases, with 11 bases separating them. Per the germline V gene, CDR1 is SNHLY and CDR2 is FYNNEI. This CDR3 has 12 residues. Here the CDR3 DNA reads TGTGCCAGCACTGGAGGTCTGTACGAGCAGTACTTC. As protein: CASTGGLYEQYF.

The chain has TRBV11-2 and TRBJ2-1, with 9 bases matching TRBD1. CDR1 and CDR2 from the germline V gene are SGHAT and FQNNGV. This CDR3 contains 16 residues. Trimming removed 5 bases from V and 3 bases from J; junction bases left unmatched: 8. The CDR3 coding sequence is TGTGCCAGCAGCGTCACCGGGACAGGGATCTACAATGAGCAGTTCTTC. Residues: CASSVTGTGIYNEQFF.

The rearrangement uses TRBV7-2 and TRBJ1-6; possibly TRBD1 for D (5 bases). Germline-derived CDR1 and CDR2 are SGHTA and FQGNSA. CDR3 size: 15 residues. Trimming removed 5 bases from V and 7 bases from J, with 15 bases in between. As DNA, the CDR3 is TGTGCCAGCAGCCCTCGCCGGCAGGGCAATTCACCCCTCCACTTT. Protein product: CASSPRRQGNSPLHF.

Concerning this clone itself: A far larger clone is one nucleotide away, so this likely arose from a read error. The genes are TRBV4-2 and TRBJ1-2; weak D call: TRBD1 (6 bases). Germline V gives CDR1 LGHNA, CDR2 YNFKEQ. V shed 0 bases and J shed 10 bases, with 15 bases lying between them. The CDR3 is 14 amino acids. DNA for the CDR3: TGTGCCAGCAGCCAAGATAGACTGACAGGCATCTACACCTTC. The encoded protein is CASSQDRLTGIYTF.

This rearrangement joins TRBV6-5 to TRBJ2-1; D gene uncertain. The germline gives CDR1 MNHEY, CDR2 SVGAGI. V gave up 2 bases and J gave up 8 bases, with 13 bases separating them. CDR3 length equals 14 residues. CDR3 sequence (DNA): TGTGCCAGCAGTTACGATCAAGGGATGGATGAGCAGTTCTTC. Translated, it gives CASSYDQGMDEQFF.

The CDR3 loop is CSAWAGRNTGELFF. For the CDR3, the DNA is TGCAGCGCCTGGGCAGGGCGAAACACCGGGGAGCTGTTTTTT. The chain uses TRBV29-1 and TRBJ2-2; D perhaps matches TRBD1 (5 bases). V was trimmed by 7 bases and J by 2 bases, leaving 14 bases between them. This CDR3 region has 14 residues. Germline V gene lookup returns CDR1 SQVTM and CDR2 ANQGSEA.

This clone turned up a few times. This chain links TRBV14 with TRBJ1-4; tentative D call: TRBD1 (5 bases). Trimming pared 5 bases from V and 0 bases from J, leaving 7 bases between. The CDR3 sequence is 14 residues long. CDR1 and CDR2 (germline): SGHDN, FVKESK. Written as DNA, the CDR3 is TGTGCCAGCAGCAGACAGTCAACTAATGAAAAACTGTTTTTT. Translation gives CASSRQSTNEKLFF.

This clone is judged medium-sized. The chain carries TRBV11-2 and TRBJ2-7, with D possibly TRBD2 on 5 matching bases. With 5 bases removed from V and 3 bases from J, the gap between germline ends came to 17 bases. Germline assignment: CDR1 SGHAT and CDR2 FQNNGV. This CDR3 has 15 amino acids. The CDR3 DNA sequence: TGTGCCAGCAGCCCCGGGGTGGGTGAAGGCTACGAGCAGTACTTC. Protein sequence: CASSPGVGEGYEQYF.

This chain connects TRBV9 to TRBJ2-5; 8 bases line up with TRBD1. CDR1 is SGDLS, CDR2 YYNGEE, per germline. The CDR3 totals 16 residues. Trimming removed 4 bases from V and 3 bases from J; junction bases left unmatched: 11. The CDR3 DNA sequence: TGTGCCAGCAGCTCACCCACGGGACAGGCTAAAGAGACCCAGTACTTC. This gives the protein CASSSPTGQAKETQYF.

The chain links TRBV7-9 to TRBJ1-4, with 9 positions matching TRBD1. The CDR3 spans 18 residues. Germline V gene lookup returns CDR1 SEHNR and CDR2 FQNEAQ (reference sequence). V shed 3 bases and J 3 bases; nucleotides not matched to a gene: 11. CDR3 in DNA: TGTGCCAGCAGCTTTCCCGGGACAGGGAAGGTGGCTAATGAAAAACTGTTTTTT. This gives the protein CASSFPGTGKVANEKLFF.

This sequence joins TRBV11-1 and TRBJ1-5, with D perhaps matching TRBD1 (5 bases). V lost 5 bases, J lost 3 bases, and 17 bases lay in between. The CDR3 length is 16 residues. Germline CDR1 is SGHAT and CDR2 is FQDESV (reference sequence). Written as DNA, the CDR3 is TGTGCCAGCAGCATAGGGGCCGGAGCGAACAATCAGCCCCAGCATTTT. Residues: CASSIGAGANNQPQHF.

The chain joins TRBV4-2 to TRBJ1-2; TRBD1 matches at 11 bases. The V gene's germline CDR1 is LGHNA and CDR2 YNFKEQ. This CDR3 has 15 residues. J gave up 8 bases and V 0 bases, and 5 bases lay outside the gene matches. Here the CDR3 DNA reads TGTGCCAGCAGCCAAGATAGGGACAGGGGGAACGGCTACACCTTC. Amino acid sequence: CASSQDRDRGNGYTF.

This clone was seen just once. The gene calls are TRBV12-5 and TRBJ1-5; possibly TRBD1 for D (5 bases). V lost 1 base and J lost 0, with 10 bases in between. This CDR3 is built from 16 residues. Germline assignment: CDR1 LGHNT and CDR2 FRNRAP. CDR3 nucleotide sequence: TGTGCTAGTGGTTTGGCCCCAACAGGTAGCAATCAGCCCCAGCATTTT. It specifies CASGLAPTGSNQPQHF.

The V gene is TRBV29-1, the J gene TRBJ1-2; perhaps TRBD1 as D (5 bases). CDR1 and CDR2 from the germline V gene are SQVTM and ANQGSEA. V shed 0 bases and J shed 5 bases, with 19 bases lying between them. This CDR3 spans 16 amino acids. The CDR3 DNA follows: TGCAGCGTTGAAGATTTACGGGGCGCAGTAGGATATGGCTACACCTTC. As protein: CSVEDLRGAVGYGYTF.

J is TRBJ1-1 and V is TRBV6-6, with D possibly matching TRBD1 (5 bases). The CDR3 consists of 13 residues. The V gene lost 7 bases and the J gene lost 1 base, with 10 bases spanning the gap. The germline V gene has CDR1 MNHNY and CDR2 SVGAGI (reference sequence). CDR3 protein: CASTMTENTEAFF. DNA of the CDR3: TGTGCCAGCACTATGACAGAGAACACTGAAGCTTTCTTT.

V is TRBV4-1 and J is TRBJ2-7, with 8 positions matching TRBD1. This CDR3 is built from 15 residues. V dropped 0 bases and J dropped 2; count of bases not matched to a gene: 3. CDR1 and CDR2 (germline): MGHRA, YSYEKL. The CDR3 is CASSQDLQGAYEQYF. CDR3 sequence (DNA): TGCGCCAGCAGCCAAGATTTACAGGGGGCCTACGAGCAGTACTTC.

The count of this clone is one. The chain uses TRBV5-6 and TRBJ1-2; 9 bases map to TRBD1. CDR1 and CDR2 from the germline V gene are SGHDT and YYEEEE. The CDR3 covers 16 residues. J gave up 4 bases and V 5 bases, and 12 bases lay outside the gene matches. CDR3: CASSRGTGYLVYGYTF. The CDR3 DNA reads TGTGCCAGCAGTCGCGGGACAGGGTATCTCGTCTATGGCTACACCTTC. The full variable domain, in which reference TRBV5-6 and TRBJ1-2 provide the parts outside the CDR3, is DAGVTQSPTHLIKTRGQQVTLRCSPKSGHDTVSWYQQALGQGPQFIFQYYEEEERQRGNFPDRFSGHQFPNYSSELNVNALLLGDSALYLCASSRGTGYLVYGYTFGSGTRLTVV.

The gene calls are TRBV7-8 and TRBJ2-1; 11 bases agree with TRBD2. Per germline, CDR1 SGHVS and CDR2 FQNEAQ. This CDR3 comprises 16 residues. V dropped 6 bases and J dropped 0; count of bases not matched to a gene: 4. The CDR3 sequence is CASRVLAGDSYNEQFF. CDR3 nucleotides: TGTGCCAGCAGGGTACTAGCGGGGGACTCCTACAATGAGCAGTTCTTC.

The chain combines TRBV5-6 with TRBJ2-7; 7 nucleotides match TRBD2. The germline gives CDR1 SGHDT, CDR2 YYEEEE. This CDR3 spans 14 amino acids. Unmatched junction bases numbered 2, after V lost 2 bases and J lost 0 bases. DNA of the CDR3: TGTGCCAGCAGCTTAGCGGGGAACTCCTACGAGCAGTACTTC. Protein: CASSLAGNSYEQYF.

J is TRBJ1-1 and V is TRBV4-3; D is undetermined. Germline CDR1 and CDR2: LGHNA and YSLEER. The CDR3 spans 14 residues. Trimming pared 0 bases from V and 2 bases from J, leaving 7 bases between. The CDR3 DNA follows: TGCGCCAGCAGCCAAGATGGCCAAAACACTGAAGCTTTCTTT. As protein: CASSQDGQNTEAFF.

Note on this clone: The same CDR3 also results from other DNA sequences found in this sample. J is TRBJ1-6 and V is TRBV6-5; D remains unclear. CDR1 and CDR2 (germline): MNHEY, SVGAGI. This CDR3 region has 15 residues. The V and J ends lost 2 bases and 0 bases respectively, with 5 bases between them. CDR3 loop: CASSYGSSYNSPLHF. The DNA of the CDR3 is TGTGCCAGCAGTTACGGGAGCTCCTATAATTCACCCCTCCACTTT.

This sequence joins TRBV11-3 and TRBJ2-1; D ambiguous. This CDR3 is built from 12 residues. CDR1 is SGHNT and CDR2 is YENEEA in the germline V gene. Trimming removed 5 bases from V and 7 bases from J, with 9 bases in between. The chain's CDR3 is CASSPQSNEQFF. The DNA for the CDR3 is TGTGCCAGCAGCCCACAGAGTAATGAGCAGTTCTTC.